The rows below give T cell receptor beta chains drawn from one sample of a study of blood T cell repertoires in COVID-19. TCRdb's table, derived via immunoSEQ multiplex PCR, lists solely in-frame clones and lacks some. The sample has over 250,000 clones, around four fifths seen once; the top ten hold approximately 10%. Material for sequencing was peripheral blood. The receptors derive from a woman aged 50 to 60 who had recovered from COVID-19. Both conserved end residues are part of each CDR3. The order of the fields is clone size, J gene, V gene, D gene, CDR3 DNA, CDR3 protein. A D gene is named only where the DNA matches it firmly. Size is stated for part of the rows, as once, few or many counts, or as a class when the clone is expanded.

size: -
J: TRBJ2-5
V: TRBV7-2
D: TRBD2
DNA: TGTGCCAGCAGCCGCGGACTAGCGGAAGAGACCCAGTACTTC
CDR3: CASSRGLAEETQYF

size: -
J: TRBJ2-5
V: TRBV11-2
D: TRBD1
DNA: TGTGCCAGCAGCTTAGGTACGCGACAGGGGGAGACCCAGTACTTC
CDR3: CASSLGTRQGETQYF

size: -
J: TRBJ2-5
V: TRBV28
D: TRBD1
DNA: TGTGCCAGCAGCCCACGGGGACAGCTCCAAGAGACCCAGTACTTC
CDR3: CASSPRGQLQETQYF

size: -
J: TRBJ2-1
V: TRBV19
D: TRBD2
DNA: TGTGCCAGTAGGGAGCGGGACGAGCAGTTCTTC
CDR3: CASRERDEQFF

size: -
J: TRBJ2-1
V: TRBV9
D: -
DNA: TGTGCCAGCAGCGTAGGCCAGGGGACAAACAATGAGCAGTTCTTC
CDR3: CASSVGQGTNNEQFF

size: -
J: TRBJ2-3
V: TRBV11-3
D: -
DNA: TGTTCCAGCAGCCGAGGTCCCGCGACAGATACGCAGTATTTT
CDR3: CSSSRGPATDTQYF

size: few
J: TRBJ1-1
V: TRBV7-8
D: TRBD1
DNA: TGTGCCAGCAGCCGCACAGGGGGAAGGTACACTGAAGCTTTCTTT
CDR3: CASSRTGGRYTEAFF

size: -
J: TRBJ2-7
V: TRBV5-1
D: TRBD2
DNA: TGCGCCAGCAGCCCCTCTATAGCGGGGGGATCCTACGAGCAGTACTTC
CDR3: CASSPSIAGGSYEQYF

size: -
J: TRBJ1-5
V: TRBV4-2
D: -
DNA: TGTGCCAGCAGCCAAGATCAAGCTGCGTCGTTTTATAGCAATCAGCCCCAGCATTTT
CDR3: CASSQDQAASFYSNQPQHF

size: -
J: TRBJ2-7
V: TRBV27
D: -
DNA: TGTGCCAGCAGTTTGAAGCCTACCTACGAGCAGTACTTC
CDR3: CASSLKPTYEQYF

size: -
J: TRBJ2-7
V: TRBV6-2/TRBV6-3
D: -
DNA: TGTGCCAGCAGTTACTTTCGGGAGCCCTACGAGCAGTACTTC
CDR3: CASSYFREPYEQYF

size: -
J: TRBJ1-2
V: TRBV28
D: -
DNA: TGTGCCAGCAGTTTTAGGAGGTATGGCTACACCTTC
CDR3: CASSFRRYGYTF

size: -
J: TRBJ2-4
V: TRBV5-1
D: TRBD2
DNA: TGCGCCAGCAGCTTACTAGCGGGAGGGCATTACATTCAGTACTTC
CDR3: CASSLLAGGHYIQYF

size: -
J: TRBJ2-2
V: TRBV7-3
D: -
DNA: TGTGCCAGCAGCGACGGGGGGGAGCTGTTTTTT
CDR3: CASSDGGELFF